This T cell receptor beta chain came from a study of cytomegalovirus exposure and HLA in healthy donors. Regarding the study as a whole: Rare TCR sequences dominated, though some public TCRs recurred in many donors. Near-uniform donor sequencing depth was presumed by presence/absence analyses. In a later analysis, a genetic analysis reported fewer productive-TCR N-insertions in an Asian-associated ancestry cluster than the cohort average.

Unmatched junction bases numbered 5, after V lost 8 bases and J lost 5 bases. Germline values: CDR1 SGHAT, CDR2 FQNNGV. The CDR3 has 13 amino acids. On this clone itself: Its antigen is as yet unknown.

PCR involved 60 Vbeta and 13 Jbeta primers. Assay used: immunoSEQ multiplex PCR; TCRdb lists only in-frame clones, some missing. The sample has about 160,000 clones, and its top ten clones hold around 1.4%. The receptor comes from a woman aged 60-70 years in good health and CMV-seronegative. Sequenced input: PBMCs. This chain links TRBV11-2 with TRBJ2-2; 7 nucleotides match TRBD1. The CDR3 loop is CASGIQGTGELFF. The DNA for the CDR3 is TGTGCCAGCGGAATACAGGGGACCGGGGAGCTGTTTTTT.